This T cell receptor beta chain was sequenced for a study of naive and memory T cell subsets. Study results and limitations: The RNA method is potentially sensitive to activation and differentiation changes.

Germline lookup yields CDR1 SEHNR and CDR2 FQNEAQ (reference sequence). The length of the CDR3 is 13 residues. V dropped 2 bases and J dropped 1 base, with 5 bases sitting between them. Ligated cDNA underwent four rounds of PCR with nested alpha and beta constant region primers and SP2. For blood and skin samples, reverse transcription used TCR alpha and beta constant primers. Each CDR3 protein gets one entry after TCRdb re-called the 5' RACE reads with MiXCR. The table has 30,000 or so distinct CDR3 sequences, over 15% seen once; the top ten hold 2% to 3%. A word on this clonotype: The antigen is not known.

A UMI-containing oligonucleotide was joined by 3' ligation to the TCR cDNA template. Whole-blood samples were roughly 2.7 ml of peripheral blood from healthy adult volunteers. Input was about 1 to 1,100 ng of DNase-treated total RNA without cell sorting. This chain connects TRBV7-9 to TRBJ1-1; no clear D. The sequence derives from a female donor in good health. CDR3 loop: CASSLYGNTEAFF. The CDR3 nucleotides are TGTGCCAGCAGCTTATACGGGAACACTGAAGCTTTCTTT. Full variable domain (missing parts from reference TRBV7-9 and TRBJ1-1): DTGVSQNPRHKITKRGQNVTFRCDPISEHNRLYWYRQTLGQGPEFLTYFQNEAQLEKSRLLSDRFSAERPKGSFSTLEIQRTEQGDSAMYLCASSLYGNTEAFFGQGTRLTVV.